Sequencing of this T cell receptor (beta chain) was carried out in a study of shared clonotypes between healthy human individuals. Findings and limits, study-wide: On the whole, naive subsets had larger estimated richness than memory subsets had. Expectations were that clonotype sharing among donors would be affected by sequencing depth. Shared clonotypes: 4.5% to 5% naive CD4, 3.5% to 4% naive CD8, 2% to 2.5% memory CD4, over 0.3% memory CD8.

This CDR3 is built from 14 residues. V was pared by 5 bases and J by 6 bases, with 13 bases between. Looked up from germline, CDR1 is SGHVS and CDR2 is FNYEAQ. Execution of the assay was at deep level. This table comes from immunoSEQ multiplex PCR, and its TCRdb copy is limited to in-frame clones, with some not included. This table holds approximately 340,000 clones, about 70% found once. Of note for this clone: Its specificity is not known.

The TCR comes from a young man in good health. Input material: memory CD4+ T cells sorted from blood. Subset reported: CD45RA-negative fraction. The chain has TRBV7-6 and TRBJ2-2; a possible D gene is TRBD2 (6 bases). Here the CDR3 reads CASSTLTRSGELFF. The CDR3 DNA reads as TGTGCCAGCAGCACCCTGACTAGATCCGGGGAGCTGTTTTTT. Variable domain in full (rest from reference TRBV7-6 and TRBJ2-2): GAGVSQSPRYKVTKRGQDVALRCDPISGHVSLYWYRQALGQGPEFLTYFNYEAQQDKSGLPNDRFSAERPEGSISTLTIQRTEQRDSAMYRCASSTLTRSGELFFGEGSRLTVL.